This TCR beta chain came from a study of cytomegalovirus exposure and HLA in healthy donors (TCRdb year 2017). Regarding the study in general: According to an earlier analysis of a few hundred of the donors, 150 million to 200 million T cells yielded 90 million to 130 million unique TCR beta sequences and 276 Gb of sequence data. An early release that covered several hundred HLA-typed donors contained approximately 300 gigabases of sequencing data and about 84 million unique TCR sequences. Besides the first cohort of approximately 670 subjects, a separate validation cohort made up of around 120 different subjects was used. In the later analysis, no new phenotypic data were used to find candidate immune exposures; instead, reliance was placed on TCR beta sequences and their occurrence across donors. HLA typing included class I and class II loci at four-digit resolution. Among the roughly 390 genotyped donors, about 83% belonged to the genetic ancestry cluster associated with self-reported Caucasian donors. Genome-wide SNP genotypes for about 65% of the roughly 670 donors were used in a later genetic analysis, which treated that subset as a discovery cohort. Among about 370 genotyped donors of the cohort, an average of approximately 220,000 unique TCR beta nucleotide sequences was sequenced per donor, of which about 19% were non-productive. A handful of DR-DQ haplotypes were handled as single units for association and clustering because linkage in the cohort was strong. To decide whether each TCR beta V gene segment behaved as functional or pseudogenic, an earlier analysis of some 600 of the donors relied on high-throughput TCR beta sequencing. The number of typed donors differed by locus: about 629-640 for A, B, C, DRB1 and DQB1; roughly 510 for DQA1; 606 for DPA1; and about 470 for DPB1. All discovery cohort repertoires had been generated using a single sequencing platform. The T cell repertoires of some 700 subjects were profiled by immunosequencing and related to cytomegalovirus serostatus. To study patterns of TCR occurrence, a later analysis re-analyzed previously published TCR beta repertoires from several hundred donors and added high-resolution HLA genotyping. To predict cytomegalovirus infection status, the study combined high-throughput TCR immunosequencing, statistical association of individual TCRs with disease status, and machine learning. The study was designed to test whether signatures of past pathogen exposure could be identified by cataloging public T cell receptors. Alongside the repertoire data, information on donor age, sex, ethnicity and CMV serostatus was compiled. Points the paper makes about the study in general: A later analysis found that TCR association rates varied across HLA loci, with DRB1 alleles showing the most associated TCRs and HLA-C alleles the fewest. An earlier analysis of approximately 600 of the donors showed that most TCR beta V segments appeared in productive rearrangements either about 87% or about 30% of the time, which broadly matched IMGT annotations. The classifier was reported to diagnose cytomegalovirus status with high specificity and sensitivity in both the original cohort and the validation cohort. Specific HLA alleles were associated with about 17,000 TCR beta sequences at a false discovery rate of 0.05 in a later analysis. In a later genetic analysis, fewer N-insertions in productive TCRs were reported among donors in an Asian-associated ancestry cluster than the roughly 700-donor mean. This cohort had only TCR beta chains sequenced, and the lack of alpha or paired-chain data limited which features could be detected. Most TCR sequences were seen in very few donors, while some public TCRs were found in many individuals. According to a later analysis, parvovirus B19, influenza, CMV and Epstein-Barr virus appeared linked to several top co-occurrence clusters. In vitro tests confirmed that a few of the cytomegalovirus-associated TCR beta chains recognize cytomegalovirus antigens. Sequencing depth was assumed to be roughly uniform across donors in the presence/absence analyses, though that assumption may not hold. Immune exposure information for the cohort was limited to CMV serostatus. V-gene and J-gene trimming of TCR beta chains was associated with a missense DCLRE1C variant in a later genetic analysis, and the association was replicated in an independent cohort. A further reported finding was that TCR beta sequences accurately predicted the HLA-A and HLA-B alleles for most subjects in the first cohort. The 87-base-pair reads could not distinguish some IMGT-functional V segments, including TRBV6-2 and TRBV6-3, so those segments were excluded. The authors suggested that the approach could potentially be generalized to other disease states and immunological phenotypes. A cluster of highly shared sequence variants was judged likely to be a technical artifact of the sequencing pipeline. Because counts were too low, seventeen rarely observed V segments, including chromosome 9 orphons, were excluded from the earlier analysis of about 500 of the donors. When HLA alleles, especially DR and DQ, strongly co-occurred, attributing TCR associations to individual alleles was difficult. Because HLA typing was missing for some donors at each locus, association tests included only the typed subset. Linkage disequilibrium might explain the correlated functional status among segregating V segments, but an unknown experimental factor could not be excluded. According to a later analysis, most CMV-associated TCR beta chains appeared to be HLA-restricted, and the HLA associations seemed to be driven largely by CMV exposure. The study listed approximately 160 TCR beta chains as associated with cytomegalovirus. A later analysis found that HLA-associated TCR beta chains were more clonally expanded and had lower generation probabilities than equally common non-associated chains.

V loses 2 bases, J loses 3 bases, and the germline ends lie 12 bases apart. Looking up the germline V gene (reference sequence) yields CDR1 MNHEY and CDR2 SMNVEV. Including cysteine and phenylalanine, the CDR3 has 15 amino acids. Of the read, only the CDR3 DNA is kept; its 45 bases are in frame from base 1. This clone was recorded only once. Its target antigen remains unknown. No base qualities exist here, and no much larger clone lies one base off it. The library was built by means of the immunoSEQ multiplex PCR assay. For the multiplex PCR, a mixture combining 60 forward primers for TCR Vbeta segments and 13 reverse primers for TCR Jbeta segments was used. The CDR3 region of rearranged TCR beta genes was amplified from genomic DNA by a multiplex PCR assay. On the Illumina HiSeq System, the amplified TCR beta libraries were sequenced as 87-base-pair reads. As for the original processing: A later analysis counted tens of millions of unique TCR beta chains across the 650 to 700 repertoires, and around 9.9 million of these chains were shared by at least two donors. A nearest-neighbor algorithm error-corrected the raw reads and collapsed the reads into unique sequences, merging closely related sequences to remove PCR and sequencing errors. CDR3 sequences were aligned to IMGT reference sequences to assign V, D and J gene segments. For a sequence to be retained, a match of at least six nucleotides to both a V gene segment and a J gene segment was required. Rearrangements were called productive when the CDR3 lacked stop codons and stayed in frame with V and J; all others were non-productive. Following IMGT convention, CDR3 was defined as the stretch from the second conserved V-encoded cysteine to the conserved J-encoded phenylalanine. Sequences without an unambiguous match to a single V gene segment were excluded from the earlier analysis of 587 of the donors. In an earlier analysis of 587 of the donors, a V segment was called functional when productive rearrangements were above 56.7%, and segregating when the standard deviation between donors exceeded 5%. A statistical classification framework was built to diagnose cytomegalovirus status from the catalog of TCR beta chain sequences. In a later analysis, TCR nucleotide sequences were compared against IMGT/GENE-DB human TR gene sequences so that V and J genes could be assigned. In a later analysis, CDR3 sequences and most-parsimonious VDJ recombination scenarios were assigned using the TCRdist pipeline. In a later analysis, each TCR beta chain was defined by its CDR3 amino acid sequence together with its V-gene family, and reads lacking a unique V-gene family were excluded. A later analysis removed 550 to 700 highly shared, low-generation-probability nucleotide sequences to deal with suspected cross-contamination and a sequencing artifact. For each public chain, a later analysis derived a clonal expansion index from normalized ranks of inferred template counts within each repertoire. In a later analysis, generation probabilities were computed with a VDJ recombination model fitted to out-of-frame rearrangements, and the resulting probabilities were checked against IGoR. Hypergeometric tests were used in a later analysis to score TCR-TCR, TCR-HLA and TCR-CMV co-occurrence, with a repertoire-size bias correction applied to the TCR pairs. To estimate false discovery rates, a later analysis permuted the HLA or CMV assignments 20 times. In a later analysis, co-occurring TCRs were grouped with DBSCAN, and TCRdist sequence similarity was added when clustering was performed within HLA-allele-positive subsets. Co-occurrence clustering excluded repertoires with fewer than 30,000 or more than 120,000 public chains, plus five with anomalous nucleotide sharing. TCRdb stores this immuneACCESS table with in-frame sequences only. Part of the clones is absent; in the studies checked, under half of the shortfall reflects unresolved V genes, and no reason is known for the rest. From that table come the V and J calls and clone size; the DNA was used to work out D and trimming. The sample table records some 120,000 clones; approximately 80% of these occur just once. The ten largest clones add up to roughly 11% of the sample.

The cohort consisted of hundreds of healthy bone marrow donors. All cohort members were sampled while nominally healthy, although unrecorded immune exposures were likely present. The donor was CMV seropositive and belonged to the group of more than 250 seropositive cohort members. A peripheral blood sample was collected from each donor, and TCR beta sequencing was performed on peripheral blood mononuclear cells. The Qiagen DNeasy Blood Extraction Kit was used to extract genomic DNA from the blood cell samples. The TCR originated in a man under 40 in good health and CMV-seropositive. Material for sequencing was PBMCs. The chain was built from TRBV27 and TRBJ2-3; a weak D assignment points to TRBD2 (5 bases agree). The bases read TGTGCCAGCAGTTTAAGAAGGGAGAGGACAGATACGCAGTATTTT. Protein translation: CASSLRRERTDTQYF.